Listed here are 7 T cell receptor beta chains from one sample, sequenced in a study of CD8 T cells in Susac syndrome. About 0.5 to 1 ug RNA was reverse transcribed with random hexamers. TCRdb re-analysed the immunoSEQ multiplex PCR reads in MiXCR, keeping a single row per CDR3 protein. The sample carries roughly 180,000 distinct CDR3 sequences, around 94% recorded once. The material sequenced was CD4+ T cells from PBMCs. The receptors stem from a human donor in good health.

The chain couples TRBV9 to TRBJ2-1; possibly TRBD2 for D (6 bases). The germline gives CDR1 SGDLS, CDR2 YYNGEE. The CDR3 is 15 amino acids. V was shortened by 2 bases and J by 5 bases, with 14 bases between the two germline ends. The CDR3, as DNA: TGTGCCAGCAGCGTCCGTGGAGGGCAGGACAATGAGCAGTTCTTC. Its translation is CASSVRGGQDNEQFF.

The chain carries TRBV3-1 and TRBJ1-6; tentative D call: TRBD1 (6 bases). Germline lookup yields CDR1 LGHDT and CDR2 YNNKEL (reference sequence). V gave up 2 bases and J gave up 8 bases, with 7 bases separating them. This CDR3 contains 13 residues. The CDR3 loop reads CASSQNRDSPLHF. As DNA, the CDR3 is TGTGCCAGCAGCCAAAACAGGGATTCACCCCTCCACTTT. Full variable domain (remainder filled in from reference TRBV3-1 and TRBJ1-6): DTAVSQTPKYLVTQMGNDKSIKCEQNLGHDTMYWYKQDSKKFLKIMFSYNNKELIINETVPNRFSPKSPDKAHLNLHINSLELGDSAVYFCASSQNRDSPLHFGNGTRLTVT.

The chain uses TRBV7-2 and TRBJ2-1; maybe TRBD1 (5 bases). Between the trimmed V and J ends, which lost 7 bases and 12 bases, there was a span of 19 bases. CDR3 length equals 13 residues. Germline V gives CDR1 SGHTA, CDR2 FQGNSA. The CDR3 DNA is TGTGCCAGCACCCCTGGGCAGGGCTTGGGGCAGTTCTTC. Translated, it gives CASTPGQGLGQFF. The full variable domain, rest sourced from reference TRBV7-2 and TRBJ2-1, is GAGVSQSPSNKVTEKGKDVELRCDPISGHTALYWYRQSLGQGLEFLIYFQGNSAPDKSGLPSDRFSAERTGGSVSTLTIQRTQQEDSAVYLCASTPGQGLGQFFGPGTRLTVL.

The chain combines TRBV20-1 with TRBJ1-5, with D possibly TRBD1 on 6 matching bases. The germline V gene encodes CDR1 DFQATT and CDR2 SNEGSKA (reference sequence). The CDR3 is 16 amino acids. V was shortened by 5 bases and J by 3 bases, with 20 bases between the two germline ends. The CDR3 DNA reads TGCAGTGCTGGGACCTCTACGGGGGCTATCAATCAGCCCCAGCATTTT. Protein: CSAGTSTGAINQPQHF.

This chain connects TRBV5-1 to TRBJ2-5; tentative D call: TRBD1 (5 bases). V was clipped by 0 bases and J by 0 bases, with 12 bases between them. Germline lookup yields CDR1 SGHRS and CDR2 YFSETQ. This CDR3 region has 16 residues. The CDR3 region is CASSLATGRYQETQYF. The CDR3 DNA sequence: TGCGCCAGCAGCTTGGCTACAGGAAGGTACCAAGAGACCCAGTACTTC.

The gene calls are TRBV28 and TRBJ2-5; 7 nucleotides match TRBD1. Germline trimming cut 5 bases from V and 1 base from J; bases unmatched to any gene: 7. Germline V lookup: CDR1 MDHEN, CDR2 SYDVKM. CDR3 size: 15 residues. This CDR3 is CASSVEQGTQETQYF. CDR3 nucleotide sequence: TGTGCCAGCAGTGTCGAACAGGGGACCCAAGAGACCCAGTACTTC.

The chain joins TRBV5-6 to TRBJ1-5, with D tentatively TRBD1 (5 bases). Trimming took off 4 bases at V and 8 bases at J, with 16 bases between the two ends. The germline V gene has CDR1 SGHDT and CDR2 YYEEEE. The CDR3 has 14 residues. CDR3 loop: CASSRGVGAEPQHF. The CDR3, as DNA: TGTGCCAGCAGCCGGGGGGTGGGCGCCGAGCCCCAGCATTTT.